This T cell receptor (beta chain) stems from a study of T cell changes during pregnancy in multiple sclerosis. The ends were cut back, 8 bases at V and 0 bases at J, with 10 bases in the middle. The CDR3 has 13 amino acids. The germline CDR1 and CDR2 sequences are SGHAT and FQNNGV. TCRdb's copy holds only in-frame clones and misses some; the assay was immunoSEQ multiplex PCR. There are some 94,000 clones in the sample; 92% occur only once, and 1.5% to 1.9% lies in the top ten. This TCR came from a female donor with multiple sclerosis, enrolled in a pregnancy study. This sequence joins TRBV11-2 and TRBJ1-1; D gene unclear. Material: peripheral blood, obtained in the first trimester of pregnancy. The CDR3: CASAIRVNTEAFF. The CDR3 bases are TGTGCCAGCGCCATCCGGGTGAACACTGAAGCTTTCTTT.